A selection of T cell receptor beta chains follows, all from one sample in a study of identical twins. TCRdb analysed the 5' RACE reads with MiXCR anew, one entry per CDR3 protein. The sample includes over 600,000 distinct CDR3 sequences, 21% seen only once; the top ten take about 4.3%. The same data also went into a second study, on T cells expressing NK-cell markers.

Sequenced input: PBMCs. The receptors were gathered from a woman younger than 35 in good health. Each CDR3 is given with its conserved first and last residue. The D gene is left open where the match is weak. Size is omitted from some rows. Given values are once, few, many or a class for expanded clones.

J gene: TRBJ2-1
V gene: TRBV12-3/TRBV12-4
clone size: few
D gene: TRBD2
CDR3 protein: CASRRSGGTYNEQFF
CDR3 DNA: TGTGCCAGCAGACGCAGCGGGGGAACCTACAATGAGCAGTTCTTC

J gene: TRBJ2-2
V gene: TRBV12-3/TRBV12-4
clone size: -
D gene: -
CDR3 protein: CASSYRGGGELFF
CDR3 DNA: TGTGCCAGCAGTTATAGGGGCGGCGGGGAGCTGTTTTTT

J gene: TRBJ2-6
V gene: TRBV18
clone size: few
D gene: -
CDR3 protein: CASSPTPTQGLSQANVLTF
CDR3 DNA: TGTGCCAGCTCACCAACCCCTACACAGGGACTATCTCAGGCCAACGTCCTGACTTTC

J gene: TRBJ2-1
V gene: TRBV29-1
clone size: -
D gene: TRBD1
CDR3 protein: CSVDGQGFYEQFF
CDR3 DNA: TGCAGCGTCGACGGACAGGGATTCTATGAGCAGTTCTTC

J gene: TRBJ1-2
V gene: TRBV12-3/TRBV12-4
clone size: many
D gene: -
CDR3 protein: CASSFSDYGYTF
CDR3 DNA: TGTGCCAGCAGTTTCTCCGACTATGGCTACACCTTC

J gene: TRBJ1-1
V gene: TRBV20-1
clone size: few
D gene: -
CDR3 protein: CSARFASNTEAFF
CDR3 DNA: TGCAGTGCTAGATTCGCAAGTAACACTGAAGCTTTCTTT

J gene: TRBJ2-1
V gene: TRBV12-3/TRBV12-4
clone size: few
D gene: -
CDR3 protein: CASSPRTRGNEQFF
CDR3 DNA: TGTGCCAGCAGTCCCCGGACAAGAGGCAATGAGCAGTTCTTC

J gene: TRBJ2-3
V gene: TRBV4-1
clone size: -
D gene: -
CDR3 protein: CASSRGRGSTDTQYF
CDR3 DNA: TGCGCCAGCAGCCGTGGACGGGGAAGCACAGATACGCAGTATTTT

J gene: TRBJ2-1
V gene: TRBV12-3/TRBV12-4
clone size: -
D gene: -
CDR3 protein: CAVRTGPRDEQFF
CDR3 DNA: TGTGCCGTCCGCACCGGGCCCAGGGATGAGCAGTTCTTC

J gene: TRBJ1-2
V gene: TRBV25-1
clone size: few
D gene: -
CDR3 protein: CASSGVGSYGYTF
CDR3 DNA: TGTGCCAGCAGTGGAGTCGGGAGCTATGGCTACACCTTC

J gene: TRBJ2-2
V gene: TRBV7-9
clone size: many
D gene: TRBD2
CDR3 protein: CASSFAGTSGGSGELFF
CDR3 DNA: TGTGCCAGCAGCTTCGCCGGGACTAGTGGTGGGTCCGGGGAGCTGTTTTTT

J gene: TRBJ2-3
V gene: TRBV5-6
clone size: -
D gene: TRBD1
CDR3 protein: CASSLSPGGIYTQYF
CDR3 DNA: TGTGCCAGCAGCTTGAGTCCAGGGGGCATTTATACGCAGTATTTT

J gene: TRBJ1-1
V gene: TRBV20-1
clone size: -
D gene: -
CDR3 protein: CSATSRGTEAFF
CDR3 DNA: TGCAGTGCCACCAGCCGAGGTACTGAAGCTTTCTTT

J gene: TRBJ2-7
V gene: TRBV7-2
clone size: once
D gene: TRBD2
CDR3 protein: CASSLGGTSPLEQYF
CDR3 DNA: TGTGCCAGCAGTCTAGGGGGGACTAGCCCCTTGGAGCAGTACTTC

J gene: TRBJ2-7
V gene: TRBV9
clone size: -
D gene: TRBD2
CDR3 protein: CASSFSGSHSYEQYF
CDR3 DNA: TGTGCCAGCAGCTTTAGCGGGAGTCACTCCTACGAGCAGTACTTC

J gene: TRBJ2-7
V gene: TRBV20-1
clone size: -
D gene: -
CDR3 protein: CSASLTYEQYF
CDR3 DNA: TGCAGTGCTAGCCTTACCTACGAGCAGTACTTC

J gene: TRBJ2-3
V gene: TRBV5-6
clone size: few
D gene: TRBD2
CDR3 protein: CASSGRTSGRPSSTDTQYF
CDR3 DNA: TGTGCCAGCAGCGGTCGGACTAGCGGGAGACCTTCTAGCACAGATACGCAGTATTTT

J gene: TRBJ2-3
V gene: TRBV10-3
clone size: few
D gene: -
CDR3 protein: CACARGGWGDTQYF
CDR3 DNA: TGTGCCTGCGCCCGCGGGGGCTGGGGAGATACGCAGTATTTT

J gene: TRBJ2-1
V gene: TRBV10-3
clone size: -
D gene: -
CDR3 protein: CAISLGADSYNEQFF
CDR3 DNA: TGTGCCATCAGTTTGGGGGCCGACTCCTACAATGAGCAGTTCTTC

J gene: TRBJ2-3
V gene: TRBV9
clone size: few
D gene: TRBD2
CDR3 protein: CASSEGRDFTQYF
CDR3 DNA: TGTGCCAGCAGCGAGGGGAGGGACTTTACGCAGTATTTT

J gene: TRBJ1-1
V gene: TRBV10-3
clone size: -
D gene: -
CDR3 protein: CAISEGGGGAFF
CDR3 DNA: TGTGCCATCAGTGAAGGCGGCGGGGGAGCTTTCTTT

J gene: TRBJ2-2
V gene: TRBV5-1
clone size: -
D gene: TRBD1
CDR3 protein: CASSLVTGDTGELFF
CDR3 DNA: TGCGCCAGCAGCTTGGTTACAGGGGACACCGGGGAGCTGTTTTTT

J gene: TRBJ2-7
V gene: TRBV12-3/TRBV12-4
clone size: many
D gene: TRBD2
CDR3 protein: CASRTSGSSYEQYF
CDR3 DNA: TGTGCCAGCAGGACTAGCGGGAGCTCCTACGAGCAGTACTTC

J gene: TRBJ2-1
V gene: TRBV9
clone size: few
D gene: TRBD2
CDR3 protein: CASSESGLSYNEQFF
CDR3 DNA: TGTGCCAGCAGCGAGTCGGGACTATCCTACAATGAGCAGTTCTTC

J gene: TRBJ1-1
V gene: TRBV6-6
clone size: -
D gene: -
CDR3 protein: CASSPGGQAFF
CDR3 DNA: TGTGCCAGCAGCCCCGGGGGACAAGCTTTCTTT

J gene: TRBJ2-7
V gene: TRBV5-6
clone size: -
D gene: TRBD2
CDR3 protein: CASSSGLAGLKGYEQYF
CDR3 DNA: TGTGCCAGCAGCTCCGGGCTAGCGGGATTGAAGGGCTACGAGCAGTACTTC

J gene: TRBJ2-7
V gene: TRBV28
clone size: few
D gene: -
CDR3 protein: CASSAPGAAFSYEQYF
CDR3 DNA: TGTGCCAGCAGTGCGCCAGGGGCAGCCTTTTCCTACGAGCAGTACTTC

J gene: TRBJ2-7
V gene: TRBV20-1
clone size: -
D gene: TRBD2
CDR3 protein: CSLGAGGSYEQYF
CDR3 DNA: TGCAGCCTTGGGGCGGGAGGCTCCTACGAGCAGTACTTC

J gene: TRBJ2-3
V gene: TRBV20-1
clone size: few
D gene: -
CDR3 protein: CSASASPTDTQYF
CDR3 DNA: TGCAGTGCCAGCGCTTCCCCGACAGATACGCAGTATTTT

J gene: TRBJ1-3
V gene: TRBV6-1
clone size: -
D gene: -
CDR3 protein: CASGSGRISGNTIYF
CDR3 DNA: TGTGCCAGCGGCAGTGGACGGATCTCTGGAAACACCATATATTTT

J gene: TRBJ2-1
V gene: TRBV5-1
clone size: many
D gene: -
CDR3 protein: CASSPGEGNEQFF
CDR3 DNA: TGCGCCAGCAGCCCAGGGGAGGGCAATGAGCAGTTCTTC

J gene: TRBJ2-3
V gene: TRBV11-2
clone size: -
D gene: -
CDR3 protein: CASSLYSSTDTQYF
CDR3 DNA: TGTGCCAGCAGCTTATACAGTAGCACAGATACGCAGTATTTT

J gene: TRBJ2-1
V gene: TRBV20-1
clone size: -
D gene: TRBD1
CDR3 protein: CSANPRDRGLGEQFF
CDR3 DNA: TGCAGTGCTAATCCCCGGGACAGGGGTCTCGGGGAGCAGTTCTTC

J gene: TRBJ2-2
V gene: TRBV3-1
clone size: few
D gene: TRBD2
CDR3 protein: CASSQSGGPSGELFF
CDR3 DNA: TGTGCCAGCAGCCAGAGCGGGGGGCCGTCCGGGGAGCTGTTTTTT

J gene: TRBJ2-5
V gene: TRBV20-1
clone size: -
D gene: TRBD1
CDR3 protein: CSALKQGETQYF
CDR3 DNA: TGCAGTGCTTTAAAACAGGGGGAGACCCAGTACTTC

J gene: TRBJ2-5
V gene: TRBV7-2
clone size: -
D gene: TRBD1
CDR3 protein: CASSYRGEIWETQYF
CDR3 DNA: TGTGCCAGCAGTTACAGGGGGGAAATTTGGGAGACCCAGTACTTC

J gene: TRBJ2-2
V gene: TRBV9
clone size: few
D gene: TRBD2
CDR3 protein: CASSVAGGANTGELFF
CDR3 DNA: TGTGCCAGCAGCGTAGCTGGGGGGGCGAACACCGGGGAGCTGTTTTTT

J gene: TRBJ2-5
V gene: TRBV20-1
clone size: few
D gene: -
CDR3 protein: CSARDLARETQYF
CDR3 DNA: TGCAGTGCTAGAGATCTAGCGAGAGAGACCCAGTACTTC

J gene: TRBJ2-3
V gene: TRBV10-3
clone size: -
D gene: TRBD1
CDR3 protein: CAISSGQLTDTQYF
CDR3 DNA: TGTGCCATCAGCTCGGGACAGTTGACAGATACGCAGTATTTT

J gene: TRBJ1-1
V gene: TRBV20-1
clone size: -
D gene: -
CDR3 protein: CSTGRLNTEAFF
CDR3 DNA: TGCAGTACCGGACGGCTTAACACTGAAGCTTTCTTT

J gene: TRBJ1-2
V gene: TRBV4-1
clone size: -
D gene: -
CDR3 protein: CASSQEYRTNYGYTF
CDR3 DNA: TGCGCCAGCAGCCAAGAGTACAGGACTAACTATGGCTACACCTTC

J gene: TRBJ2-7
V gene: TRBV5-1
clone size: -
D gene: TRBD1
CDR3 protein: CASSRTGTNEQYF
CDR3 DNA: TGCGCCAGCAGCCGGACAGGGACCAACGAGCAGTACTTC

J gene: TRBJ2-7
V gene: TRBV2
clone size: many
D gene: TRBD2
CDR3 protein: CASQLAAYEQYF
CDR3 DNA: TGTGCCAGCCAGCTAGCGGCCTACGAGCAGTACTTC

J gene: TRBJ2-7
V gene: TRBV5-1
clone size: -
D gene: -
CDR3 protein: CASSLGLTLSYEQYF
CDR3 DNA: TGCGCCAGCAGCTTGGGACTCACACTCTCCTACGAGCAGTACTTC

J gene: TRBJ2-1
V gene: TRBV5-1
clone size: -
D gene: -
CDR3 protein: CASSAPTRLENEQFF
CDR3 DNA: TGCGCCAGCAGCGCCCCGACTAGGCTTGAGAATGAGCAGTTCTTC